Listed here is a single T cell receptor beta chain. The CDR3 runs to 14 residues. With 3 bases clipped from V and 8 bases from J, the junction kept 8 bases outside the gene matches. Germline V gene data show CDR1 as SEHNR and CDR2 as FQNEAQ (reference sequence). The entry originates in a study of blood T cells in healthy people across ages. It was with a sample-barcoded 5' primer and a J-beta primer mix that a second PCR of roughly 7 to 12 cycles was run. Carrying 12 random nucleotides, a template-switch adaptor labeled each individual cDNA molecule. MiXCR, run by TCRdb on the 5' RACE reads, gives a single entry per CDR3 protein. The sample carries about 720,000 distinct CDR3 sequences, 20% to 25% recorded once. Total RNA was isolated from each sample in quantities of at least 6 micrograms.

Sequencing input: blood. The chain recombines TRBV7-9 with TRBJ1-2; 8 bases are a match to TRBD1. The clonotype comes from a man between 70 and 80 years old in good health. The CDR3 DNA reads as TGTGCCAGCAGCTTGACAGGGGATGGTGAGGGCTACACCTTC. Translated: CASSLTGDGEGYTF. The whole variable domain, filled in from reference TRBV7-9 and TRBJ1-2, reads DTGVSQNPRHKITKRGQNVTFRCDPISEHNRLYWYRQTLGQGPEFLTYFQNEAQLEKSRLLSDRFSAERPKGSFSTLEIQRTEQGDSAMYLCASSLTGDGEGYTFGSGTRLTVV.